Presented here are 28 T cell receptor beta chains from one specimen sequenced in a study of cytomegalovirus exposure and HLA in healthy donors. Primers for the PCR totalled 60 Vbeta and 13 Jbeta. TCRdb's copy holds only in-frame clones and misses some; the assay was immunoSEQ multiplex PCR. This table has about 91,000 clones, roughly 86% appearing once. Sequenced material: PBMCs. The receptors were sampled from a man younger than 40 in good health and CMV-seropositive.

The chain carries TRBV10-3 and TRBJ1-5; D not certain. V was cut by 4 bases and J by 1 base, with 5 bases left in between. Per the germline V gene, CDR1 is ENHRY and CDR2 is SYGVKD. The CDR3 contains 13 residues. The DNA for the CDR3 is TGTGCCATCAGTGCCGGGAGCAATCAGCCCCAGCATTTT. Translation: CAISAGSNQPQHF.

The chain combines TRBV14 with TRBJ1-3, with 8 nucleotides matching TRBD1. J gave up 1 base and V 2 bases, and 4 bases lay outside the gene matches. The V gene's germline CDR1 is SGHDN and CDR2 FVKESK. CDR3 length equals 16 residues. The CDR3 DNA is TGTGCCAGCAGCCAAACTTGGACAGGGTCTGGAAACACCATATATTTT. Its protein is CASSQTWTGSGNTIYF.

This chain uses TRBV11-2 with TRBJ2-1; TRBD2 matches 7 bases. The CDR3 sequence is 16 residues long. Germline V gene lookup returns CDR1 SGHAT and CDR2 FQNNGV. The junction had 4 bases not matched to a gene; V was cut back by 0 bases and J by 2 bases. The CDR3 sequence: CASSLDLAETYNEQFF. The CDR3 DNA sequence: TGTGCCAGCAGCTTAGACCTAGCGGAGACCTACAATGAGCAGTTCTTC.

This clone was found once. V is TRBV11-2 and J is TRBJ2-7; D not resolved. This CDR3 has 14 amino acids. V was shortened by 0 bases and J by 7 bases, with 13 bases between the two germline ends. Germline CDR1 and CDR2: SGHAT and FQNNGV. This CDR3 reads CASSLDRLAQEQYF. CDR3 DNA: TGTGCCAGCAGCTTAGACAGATTAGCACAAGAGCAGTACTTC. The whole variable domain, remainder taken from reference TRBV11-2 and TRBJ2-7, is EAGVAQSPRYKIIEKRQSVAFWCNPISGHATLYWYQQILGQGPKLLIQFQNNGVVDDSQLPKDRFSAERLKGVDSTLKIQPAKLEDSAVYLCASSLDRLAQEQYFGPGTRLTVT.

The chain carries TRBV28 and TRBJ1-2; D call uncertain. The length of the CDR3 is 11 residues. The V gene lost 4 bases and the J gene lost 8 bases, with 8 bases spanning the gap. The germline V gene has CDR1 MDHEN and CDR2 SYDVKM. This CDR3 is CASSWAGGYTF. The CDR3 DNA is TGTGCCAGCAGTTGGGCAGGAGGCTACACCTTC.

This rearrangement joins TRBV28 to TRBJ2-7; TRBD1 agrees at 7 bases. This CDR3 region has 13 residues. The V gene's germline CDR1 is MDHEN and CDR2 SYDVKM. V gave up 8 bases and J gave up 1 base; unmatched junction bases: 5. CDR3 sequence: CASGPGQSYEQYF. The CDR3 DNA reads as TGTGCCAGCGGTCCGGGACAGTCCTACGAGCAGTACTTC.

The genes are TRBV10-3 and TRBJ2-7; perhaps TRBD1 as D (6 bases). Trimming took off 3 bases at V and 2 bases at J, with 17 bases between the two ends. CDR1 and CDR2 from the germline V gene are ENHRY and SYGVKD. This CDR3 region has 16 residues. The CDR3 reads CAISEVSEGHPYEQYF. For the CDR3, the DNA is TGTGCCATCAGTGAAGTGTCAGAGGGACACCCCTACGAGCAGTACTTC.

The chain employs TRBV11-2 and TRBJ2-5; 7 bases are a match to TRBD2. V was clipped by 4 bases and J by 5 bases; unmatched bases: 4. Germline CDR1 is SGHAT and CDR2 is FQNNGV. This CDR3 spans 13 amino acids. The CDR3 DNA follows: TGTGCCAGCAGCTCCGGGAGGCGGGAGACCCAGTACTTC. The encoded protein is CASSSGRRETQYF.

This sequence joins TRBV11-2 and TRBJ2-5; D possibly corresponds to TRBD2 (5 bases). The V gene's germline CDR1 is SGHAT and CDR2 FQNNGV. This CDR3 is built from 14 residues. Trimming pared 5 bases from V and 5 bases from J, leaving 15 bases between. CDR3 protein: CASSRAGTGETQYF. The CDR3 DNA is TGTGCCAGCAGCAGGGCGGGTACCGGCGAGACCCAGTACTTC. Full variable domain (outside the CDR3, taken from reference TRBV11-2 and TRBJ2-5): EAGVAQSPRYKIIEKRQSVAFWCNPISGHATLYWYQQILGQGPKLLIQFQNNGVVDDSQLPKDRFSAERLKGVDSTLKIQPAKLEDSAVYLCASSRAGTGETQYFGPGTRLLVL.

The chain combines TRBV19 with TRBJ1-4; 10 positions match TRBD1. The CDR3 spans 15 residues. CDR1 and CDR2 from the germline V gene are LNHDA and SQIVND (reference sequence). V shed 10 bases, J shed 2 bases, and the junction held 7 bases outside the gene matches. CDR3 nucleotides: TGTGCCACCCGGGACAGGGGAGGTACTAATGAAAAACTGTTTTTT. Protein product: CATRDRGGTNEKLFF.

The gene calls are TRBV7-8 and TRBJ2-7, with 7 positions matching TRBD1. Germline trimming cut 5 bases from V and 6 bases from J; bases unmatched to any gene: 13. Germline V lookup: CDR1 SGHVS, CDR2 FQNEAQ. This CDR3 is built from 15 residues. CDR3 in amino acids: CASSPDRAQTREQYF. CDR3 sequence (DNA): TGTGCCAGCAGCCCTGACAGGGCCCAAACCCGCGAGCAGTACTTC.

The chain is built from TRBV5-1 and TRBJ1-6, with no clear D. The CDR3 totals 16 residues. Germline V gives CDR1 SGHRS, CDR2 YFSETQ. V was cut by 4 bases and J by 1 base, with 12 bases left in between. The CDR3 DNA follows: TGCGCCAGCAGCCGCGACTCCGGGTCCTATAATTCACCCCTCCACTTT. Protein product: CASSRDSGSYNSPLHF.

V is TRBV28 and J is TRBJ2-3; 7 positions agree with TRBD2. J was trimmed by 3 bases and V by 0 bases; bases with no gene match: 3. The CDR3 consists of 15 residues. Germline V gene lookup returns CDR1 MDHEN and CDR2 SYDVKM. CDR3 nucleotide sequence: TGTGCCAGCAGTTTATGGGGGAGGGAGACAGATACGCAGTATTTT. It translates to CASSLWGRETDTQYF. The full variable domain, completed using reference TRBV28 and TRBJ2-3, is DVKVTQSSRYLVKRTGEKVFLECVQDMDHENMFWYRQDPGLGLRLIYFSYDVKMKEKGDIPEGYSVSREKKERFSLILESASTNQTSMYLCASSLWGRETDTQYFGPGTRLTVL.

V usage is TRBV5-8 and J usage is TRBJ1-5; 7 bases line up with TRBD1. J lost 4 bases, V lost 5 bases, and 6 bases had no gene match. CDR3 length: 14 amino acids. Germline V CDR1 and CDR2: SGHTS, YDEGEE. DNA for the CDR3: TGTGCCAGCAGGGGGGGCAGGGGGAATCAGCCCCAGCATTTT. It specifies CASRGGRGNQPQHF. Complete variable domain (other parts from reference TRBV5-8 and TRBJ1-5): EAGVTQSPTHLIKTRGQQATLRCSPISGHTSVYWYQQALGLGLQFLLWYDEGEERNRGNFPPRFSGRQFPNYSSELNVNALELEDSALYLCASRGGRGNQPQHFGDGTRLSIL.

The chain is built from TRBV7-9 and TRBJ2-3; 10 nucleotides match TRBD2. With 4 bases clipped from V and 2 bases from J, the junction kept 3 bases outside the gene matches. Germline V gene data show CDR1 as SEHNR and CDR2 as FQNEAQ (reference sequence). The CDR3 totals 15 residues. The CDR3 DNA sequence: TGTGCCAGCAGCTCAACTAGCGGGAACACAGATACGCAGTATTTT. It translates to CASSSTSGNTDTQYF.

A word on this clone: The junction and the germline gene differ at one end; a read error may be behind it. The rearrangement uses TRBV7-7 and TRBJ2-5, with D perhaps matching TRBD2 (5 bases). The CDR3 covers 15 residues. Germline CDR1 and CDR2: SSHAT and FNYEAQ (reference sequence). CDR3 amino acids: CASSPGLSYQETQYF. In DNA form, the CDR3 reads TGTGCTAGCAGCCCCGGACTCTCGTACCAAGAGACCCAGTACTTC.

The chain carries TRBV2 and TRBJ2-2, with 9 bases fitting TRBD1. Unmatched junction bases numbered 11, after V lost 2 bases and J lost 4 bases. The CDR3 totals 18 residues. Per germline, CDR1 SNHLY and CDR2 FYNNEI. Written as DNA, the CDR3 is TGTGCCAGCAGTGAACCGGGAGCCCGGGACAGGGCCACCGGGGAGCTGTTTTTT. Protein product: CASSEPGARDRATGELFF.

The chain uses TRBV19 and TRBJ1-2; TRBD1 might be the D (5 bases). CDR1 is LNHDA and CDR2 is SQIVND in the germline V gene (reference sequence). V was clipped by 5 bases and J by 3 bases, with 13 bases between them. CDR3 size: 14 residues. CDR3 protein: CASSPPTGHYGYTF. CDR3 nucleotides: TGTGCCAGTAGTCCGCCCACAGGCCACTATGGCTACACCTTC. The entire variable domain, with the rest obtained from reference TRBV19 and TRBJ1-2, is as follows: DGGITQSPKYLFRKEGQNVTLSCEQNLNHDAMYWYRQDPGQGLRLIYYSQIVNDFQKGDIAEGYSVSREKKESFPLTVTSAQKNPTAFYLCASSPPTGHYGYTFGSGTRLTVV.

Here the CDR3 DNA reads TGCGCCAGCAGCACACCGGGACAGGGGGCTGTTGAGGACACCGGGGAGCTGTTTTTT. Protein product: CASSTPGQGAVEDTGELFF. The chain combines TRBV10-2 with TRBJ2-2, with 12 bases that match TRBD1. Trimming at V came to 6 bases and at J to 3 bases, leaving 14 bases not matched to a gene. CDR1 is WSHSY and CDR2 is SAAADI in the germline V gene. There are 19 residues in the CDR3.

The genes are TRBV2 and TRBJ1-3, with 8 bases aligning to TRBD1. Germline trimming cut 0 bases from V and 3 bases from J; bases unmatched to any gene: 10. Germline CDR1 is SNHLY and CDR2 is FYNNEI. This CDR3 is 18 amino acids long. CDR3 residues: CASSEALHAGGLGNTIYF. The CDR3 DNA follows: TGTGCCAGCAGTGAAGCGCTGCATGCAGGGGGCCTTGGAAACACCATATATTTT.

Notes on this clone: The junction and the germline gene differ at one end; a read error may be behind it. The gene calls are TRBV4-2 and TRBJ1-2; TRBD1 matches at 10 bases. The CDR3 totals 16 residues. Germline V lookup: CDR1 LGHNA, CDR2 YNFKEQ. CDR3 in amino acids: CASSQGDRGGDYGYIF. In DNA, the CDR3 is TGTGCCAGCAGCCAAGGGGACAGGGGAGGGGACTATGGCTACATCTTC.

This chain joins TRBV5-1 and TRBJ2-5, with 8 bases aligning to TRBD1. The V segment lost 1 base and the J segment 5 bases; nucleotides outside the gene matches: 4. The CDR3 contains 14 residues. In germline, CDR1 is SGHRS, CDR2 YFSETQ. CDR3 DNA sequence: TGCGCCAGCAGCTTGCAGGGGGCGAGGGAGACCCAGTACTTC. It encodes CASSLQGARETQYF. The entire variable domain, with the rest obtained from reference TRBV5-1 and TRBJ2-5, is as follows: KAGVTQTPRYLIKTRGQQVTLSCSPISGHRSVSWYQQTPGQGLQFLFEYFSETQRNKGNFPGRFSGRQFSNSRSEMNVSTLELGDSALYLCASSLQGARETQYFGPGTRLLVL.

The CDR3 sequence: CASSLGTGAYGYTF. The CDR3 nucleotides are TGTGCCAGCAGCTTAGGGACAGGGGCTTATGGCTACACCTTC. The gene calls are TRBV7-9 and TRBJ1-2, with 9 bases lining up with TRBD1. The V gene's germline CDR1 is SEHNR and CDR2 FQNEAQ (reference sequence). After removal of 1 base from V and 5 bases from J, the junction contained 2 bases not matched to a gene. The CDR3 length is 14 residues.

This chain connects TRBV5-1 to TRBJ1-2, with 12 bases lining up with TRBD1. There are 18 residues in the CDR3. J was trimmed by 7 bases and V by 0 bases; bases with no gene match: 13. CDR1 and CDR2 (germline): SGHRS, YFSETQ. DNA of the CDR3: TGCGCCAGCAGCTTGGGCCGGGGACAGGGGGCGAACCTCCCTGGCTACACCTTC. Amino acids: CASSLGRGQGANLPGYTF.

This clone appeared a single time. V and J are TRBV5-1 and TRBJ1-2; 11 positions match TRBD1. The junction had 5 bases not matched to a gene; V was cut back by 4 bases and J by 3 bases. The CDR3 totals 15 residues. Germline lookup yields CDR1 SGHRS and CDR2 YFSETQ. CDR3 coding DNA: TGCGCCAGCAGCACCGGACAGGGGGCGGACTATGGCTACACCTTC. Protein sequence: CASSTGQGADYGYTF.

This rearrangement joins TRBV7-9 to TRBJ1-1; D not certain. V was cut by 4 bases and J by 1 base, with 10 bases left in between. This CDR3 is built from 14 residues. CDR1 and CDR2 (germline): SEHNR, FQNEAQ (reference sequence). CDR3 residues: CASSSPRGNTEAFF. In DNA, the CDR3 is TGTGCCAGCAGCTCCCCCCGAGGGAACACTGAAGCTTTCTTT. Full variable domain (missing parts from reference TRBV7-9 and TRBJ1-1): DTGVSQNPRHKITKRGQNVTFRCDPISEHNRLYWYRQTLGQGPEFLTYFQNEAQLEKSRLLSDRFSAERPKGSFSTLEIQRTEQGDSAMYLCASSSPRGNTEAFFGQGTRLTVV.

The chain's CDR3 is CASSLWDRGRAFF. The CDR3 nucleotides read TGTGCCAGCAGCTTATGGGACAGGGGGAGAGCTTTCTTT. The chain recombines TRBV7-2 with TRBJ1-1, with 11 nucleotides matching TRBD1. Trimming took 2 bases from V and 10 from J; bases not matched to a gene: 3. CDR3 size: 13 residues. The germline V gene encodes CDR1 SGHTA and CDR2 FQGNSA.

The chain uses TRBV29-1 and TRBJ2-7, with TRBD1 matching 8 bases. This CDR3 has 12 amino acids. From germline, CDR1 is SQVTM and CDR2 ANQGSEA. The trim removed 4 bases at V and 5 bases at J, leaving 4 bases unmatched. In nucleotides, the CDR3 is TGCAGCGTTGGAGACAGGGGCCACGAGCAGTACTTC. Protein: CSVGDRGHEQYF.